This T cell receptor beta chain was sequenced during a study of blood T cell repertoires in COVID-19. Germline V gene data show CDR1 as MNHEY and CDR2 as SVGAGI. The CDR3 runs to 13 residues. Trimming took off 6 bases at V and 2 bases at J, with 11 bases between the two ends. Produced via immunoSEQ multiplex PCR; TCRdb's table is partial and in-frame only. The sample contains around 140,000 clones, around 89% of which appear only once. Sequenced: peripheral blood. This chain uses TRBV6-5 with TRBJ2-7; a weak D match, TRBD1 (5 bases). The source of this sequence is a human donor in a cohort sampled during active COVID-19. In nucleotides, the CDR3 is TGTGCCAGCAGCTTCACAGGTGCCTACGAGCAGTACTTC. This gives the protein CASSFTGAYEQYF.